Below are 4 T cell receptor beta chains sequenced from a single sample in a study of post-analysis software for immune sequencing data. General observations from the study: There were several TRBV segments more frequent in patients than controls, and TRBV5-6, TRBV5-1 and TRBV20-1 were among them.

These receptors' targets are unknown. Unique molecular identifiers featured in each of the TCR beta cDNA libraries. TCRdb reanalysed the PCR reads using MiXCR and keeps one entry per CDR3 protein. Seen here are about 570,000 distinct CDR3 sequences, around a third observed once, and the top ten hold approximately 6%. Input material: blood. The receptors derive from a girl under 18 with multiple sclerosis.

This clonotype has more than one count but fewer than ten. V gene TRBV10-3 combines with J gene TRBJ2-5, with 9 bases aligning to TRBD2. This CDR3 spans 15 amino acids. V dropped 4 bases and J dropped 2; count of bases not matched to a gene: 5. CDR1 ENHRY and CDR2 SYGVKD come from the germline V gene. CDR3 DNA sequence: TGTGCCATCAGTGGGAGCGGGGGGCGTCAAGAGACCCAGTACTTC. Encoded protein: CAISGSGGRQETQYF.

The chain couples TRBV3-1 to TRBJ2-3, with 8 bases lining up with TRBD2. Trimming cost V 0 bases and J 5 bases; bases outside gene matches: 13. The CDR3 contains 18 residues. The germline CDR1 and CDR2 sequences are LGHDT and YNNKEL (reference sequence). The CDR3, as DNA: TGTGCCAGCAGCCAAGACTTTCGCACTAGCGGTACCGGAGATACGCAGTATTTT. Amino acids: CASSQDFRTSGTGDTQYF.

The chain carries TRBV11-2 and TRBJ2-7; 7 bases map to TRBD1. CDR1 is SGHAT and CDR2 is FQNNGV in the germline V gene. CDR3 length: 16 residues. V lost 5 bases, J lost 7 bases, and 17 bases stayed unmatched. The CDR3 here is CASSPERDSRGNEQYF. CDR3 DNA sequence: TGTGCCAGCAGCCCTGAGAGGGACAGCCGAGGCAATGAGCAGTACTTC.

The rearrangement links TRBV7-8 to TRBJ1-2; unclear D gene. The germline CDR1 and CDR2 sequences are SGHVS and FQNEAQ. The CDR3 is made up of 14 amino acids. The V gene lost 5 bases and the J gene lost 8 bases, with 18 bases spanning the gap. For the CDR3, the DNA is TGTGCCAGCAGCCCCCTGGACGGTCCCGGGGGCTACACCTTC. Its translation: CASSPLDGPGGYTF.